The present T cell receptor (beta chain) was sequenced within a study of CD4 T cells in relation to SARS-CoV-2 and coronaviruses (dated by TCRdb to about 2021). Regarding the complete study: In the ViraFEST assay, PBMCs were cultured with antigen for about eleven days, after which TCR beta CDR3s were sequenced to identify clonal expansions specific to the antigen. The negative reference condition was either a culture with an HIV-1 Nef peptide pool or a culture with no peptide. The study assessed, at the TCR clonotype level, memory CD4+ T cell crossreactivity between SARS-CoV-2 and common cold coronavirus spike proteins. The Adaptive Biotechnologies TCR-sequencing kit was used for samples from a few pre-COVID donors and for the naive versus memory experiments, whereas the other data were Illumina-based. Patient-derived lymphoblastoid cell lines were used to map the HLA restriction of shared crossreactive spike epitopes. A different TCR-beta assay, based on Illumina, was used to sequence expansion assays from other donors in the study.

With respect to this clone: Its antigen has not been determined. Within one base of it there is no much larger clone, and no base qualities were kept.

CD4+ T cells from unexposed donors were collected before the COVID-19 pandemic (2011-2018). Following 10 days of culture, the EasySep CD4+ T cell isolation kit was used to isolate CD4+ T cells. As cell number allowed, CD4+ T cells from unexposed donors were tested for reactivity to SARS-CoV-2 S and N and to four common cold coronavirus spike pools. Around 1.8 million PBMCs per well were cultured in IMDM with 5% human AB serum and around 10 IU/ml IL-2. Half of the culture medium was replaced with fresh IL-2-containing medium on days 3 and 7. In general, every peptide culture condition was set up in three replicate wells. The leukapheresis product for the unexposed donors was obtained through commercial purchase. Ficoll-Paque PLUS gradient centrifugation was used to isolate PBMCs from leukapheresis product or whole blood. The PBMCs went either fresh into the expansion assay or into cryopreservation at -140 degrees C. The QIAamp Micro DNA Kit was used to extract genomic DNA from the CD4+ T cells.

The paper's findings and limits, for the study overall: Since the crossreactivity analysis centred on spike protein, crossreactivity against other viral proteins was not assessed. Compared with monoreactive clones, crossreactive clones had significantly weaker SARS-CoV-2-driven expansion, a result consistent with antigenic imprinting. Small numbers of patients and of tested TCRs were a limitation of the study. Around three fifths of donors had memory CD4+ clonotypes that crossrecognized SARS-CoV-2 and at least one common cold coronavirus spike. Because no donor provided both pre-pandemic and post-infection samples, tracing the source of pre-existing responses was limited.

The library was produced with the immunoSEQ multiplex PCR assay. In the original analysis: During preprocessing, nonproductive sequences were discarded, as were any CDR3s that did not begin with C, did not end with F or W, or were shorter than 7 amino acids. Antigen-specific clonotypes were called with the MANAFEST web app on the basis of expansion relative to the reference and to other culture wells. To be counted as positive, a clone had to show significant expansion compared with the reference culture, at an FDR below 0.05, in 2 of 3 replicate wells. To be called positive, a clone also had to show significant expansion compared with every other tandem well and an odds ratio greater than 5. Pairwise Levenshtein distance, computed with the stringdist R package after three terminal residues were trimmed from each end, was used as the measure of CDR3 homology. TCRdb obtained this table from immuneACCESS and retained in-frame rearrangements with V and J assigned. These tables miss some clones; where compared with another copy, unresolved V genes account for less than half of the shortfall, and the remainder is unexplained. V, J and clone size derive from that table, while D and trimming were established from the DNA sequence. This sample comprises more than 15,000 clones, roughly 81% of them detected only once. Roughly 20% of the sample is in the top ten clones.

Input material: CD4+ T cells from PBMCs, cultured in vitro. The TCR comes from a human donor in good health.

The CDR3 protein: CASIQERAPGGYTF. The sequence in DNA is TGTGCCAGCATACAGGAGCGGGCCCCTGGTGGCTACACCTTC. The chain is assembled from TRBV2 and TRBJ1-2; perhaps TRBD1 is the D gene, with 5 bases matching. The germline ends are 19 bases apart after V is trimmed by 7 bases and J by 7 bases. Reading the germline V gene gives CDR1 SNHLY and CDR2 FYNNEI. The CDR3 has 14 amino acids, counting the end cysteine and phenylalanine. CDR3 DNA only is kept here, 42 bases in frame from base 1.